This entry describes one TCR beta chain. The library protocol tagged individual cDNA molecules with unique molecular identifiers. One entry per CDR3 protein results from TCRdb running MiXCR on the 5' RACE reads. The top ten clones hold about 3.7% of a sample with around 71,000 distinct CDR3 sequences, roughly 15% of them seen once. These data come from a study of early T cells in non-severe SARS-CoV-2 infection. The overall study: Sequencing targeted bulk RNA from unsorted whole blood, leaving chains unpaired.

Trimming removed 4 bases from V and 4 bases from J; junction bases left unmatched: 6. The germline gives CDR1 SNHLY, CDR2 FYNNEI. This CDR3 region has 14 residues. The genes are TRBV2 and TRBJ1-2; TRBD1 matches at 7 bases. This material consisted of whole blood, taken at baseline. The receptor's source is an adult who was a healthcare worker with PCR-confirmed SARS-CoV-2 infection or an uninfected control (not recorded which). CDR3 sequence reads: CASSAGTVFYGYTF. The CDR3 region has the DNA TGTGCCAGCAGTGCCGGGACAGTCTTCTATGGCTACACCTTC.